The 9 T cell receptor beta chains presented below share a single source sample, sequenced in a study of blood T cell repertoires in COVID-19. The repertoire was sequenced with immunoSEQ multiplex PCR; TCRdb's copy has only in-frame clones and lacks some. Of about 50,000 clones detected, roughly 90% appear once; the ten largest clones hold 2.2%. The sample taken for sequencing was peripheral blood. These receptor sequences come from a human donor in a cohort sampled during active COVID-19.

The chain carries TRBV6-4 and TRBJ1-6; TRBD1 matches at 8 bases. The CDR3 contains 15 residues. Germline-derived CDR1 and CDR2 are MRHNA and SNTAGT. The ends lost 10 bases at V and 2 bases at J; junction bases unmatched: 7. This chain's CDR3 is CANRPGGPYNSPLHF. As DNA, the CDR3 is TGTGCCAACAGACCAGGGGGCCCCTATAATTCACCCCTCCACTTT.

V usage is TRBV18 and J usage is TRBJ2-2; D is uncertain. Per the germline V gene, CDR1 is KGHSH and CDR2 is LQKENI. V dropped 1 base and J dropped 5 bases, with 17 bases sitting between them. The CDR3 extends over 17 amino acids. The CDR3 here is CASSPLAQVFTTGELFF. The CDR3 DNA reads TGTGCCAGCTCACCACTAGCACAAGTTTTCACTACCGGGGAGCTGTTTTTT.

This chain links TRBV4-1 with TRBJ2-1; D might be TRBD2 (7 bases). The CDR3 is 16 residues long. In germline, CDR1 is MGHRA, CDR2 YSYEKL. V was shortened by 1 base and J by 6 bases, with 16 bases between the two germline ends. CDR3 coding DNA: TGCGCCAGCAGCCAAGTGGGAGGGGGACCCCCCAATGAGCAGTTCTTC. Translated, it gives CASSQVGGGPPNEQFF.

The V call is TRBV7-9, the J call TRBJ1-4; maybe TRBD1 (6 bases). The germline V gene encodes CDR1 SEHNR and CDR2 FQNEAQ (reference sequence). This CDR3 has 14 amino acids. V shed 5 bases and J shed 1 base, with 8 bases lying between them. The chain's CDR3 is CASSPGVTNEKLFF. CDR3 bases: TGTGCCAGCAGCCCAGGGGTAACTAATGAAAAACTGTTTTTT.

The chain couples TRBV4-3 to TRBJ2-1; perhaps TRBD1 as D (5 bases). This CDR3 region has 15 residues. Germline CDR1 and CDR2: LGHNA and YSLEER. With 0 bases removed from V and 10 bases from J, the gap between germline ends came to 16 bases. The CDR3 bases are TGCGCCAGCAGCCAAGATCCCCGCAGGGTAGGAGAGCAGTTCTTC. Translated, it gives CASSQDPRRVGEQFF.

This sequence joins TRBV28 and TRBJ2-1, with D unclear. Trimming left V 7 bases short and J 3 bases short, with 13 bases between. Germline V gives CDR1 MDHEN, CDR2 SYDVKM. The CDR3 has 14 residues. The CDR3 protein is CASKIRSRYNEQFF. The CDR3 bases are TGTGCCAGCAAAATACGGTCCCGCTACAATGAGCAGTTCTTC.

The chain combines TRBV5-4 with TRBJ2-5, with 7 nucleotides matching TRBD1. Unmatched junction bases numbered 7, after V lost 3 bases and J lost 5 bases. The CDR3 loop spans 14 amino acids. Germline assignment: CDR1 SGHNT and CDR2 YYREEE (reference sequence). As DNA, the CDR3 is TGTGCCAGCAGCTCAGAGACAGGGTCGGAGACCCAGTACTTC. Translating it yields CASSSETGSETQYF.

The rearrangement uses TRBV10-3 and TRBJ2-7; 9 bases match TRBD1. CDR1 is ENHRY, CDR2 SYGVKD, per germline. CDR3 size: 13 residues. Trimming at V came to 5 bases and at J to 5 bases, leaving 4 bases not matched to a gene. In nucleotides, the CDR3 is TGTGCCATCAGTAGGACAGGGGTCGACGAGCAGTACTTC. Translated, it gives CAISRTGVDEQYF.

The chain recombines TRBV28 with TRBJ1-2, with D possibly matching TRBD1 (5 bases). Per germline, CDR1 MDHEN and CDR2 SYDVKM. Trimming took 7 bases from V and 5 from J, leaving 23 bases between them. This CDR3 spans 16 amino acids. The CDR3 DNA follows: TGTGCCAGCACTGGTGGGATGGACACTTTGGGATATGGCTACACCTTC. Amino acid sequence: CASTGGMDTLGYGYTF.